This is a list of T cell receptor beta chains from one sample in a study of blood T cell repertoires in COVID-19. Sequenced by immunoSEQ multiplex PCR; TCRdb stores in-frame clones only, minus some. This table has fewer than 200,000 clones, approximately 85% appearing once. Sequences were obtained from peripheral blood. The receptors were gathered from a man between 60 and 75 years old who had recovered from COVID-19. CDR3s include the opening cysteine and the closing phenylalanine or tryptophan. Each record gives: V gene, CDR3 protein.

TRBV27	CASSQGLAGVKQFF
TRBV5-8	CASSPYTEAFF
TRBV29-1	CSAGGGNEQFF
TRBV7-8	CASLRQGKTEAFF
TRBV15	CATSFWTATNEKLFF
TRBV3-1/TRBV3-2	CASSQNPGGKGELFF
TRBV11-1	CASSSRLVSYNEQFF
TRBV27	CASSLSGGDILDYGYTF
TRBV19	CASSNWGQTNTGELFF
TRBV27	CASTPGGRQYF
TRBV5-1	CASTQTAGGYEQYF
TRBV19	CASSQGQEDTQYF
TRBV19	CASSSGAAGRETQYF
TRBV7-9	CASSRAGAFTGELFF
TRBV28	CASRFLSGSVTEAFF
TRBV7-8	CASSPTGTEETQYF
TRBV10-1	CASRQGSQETQYF
TRBV4-3	CASSQDLKTQYF
TRBV18	CASSPQAKELFF
TRBV9	CASSFGQANTEAFF
TRBV9	CASSVGLFGDSSGNTIYF
TRBV6-1	CASSETGGLVSAEAFF
TRBV5-1	CASRRGGSAPSAEAFF
TRBV27	CASRTTGDYSYNEQFF
TRBV5-4	CASSSRGGGYGYTF
TRBV1	CTSSQETPQGHSNQPQHF
TRBV2	CASSEGRQNTGELFF
TRBV7-8	CASTVQGAHEQYF
TRBV5-1	CASSLVRGQEETQYF
TRBV11-2	CASSPRTEAFF
TRBV5-8	CASSLGGRSYTEAFF
TRBV11-2	CASSLTGVNYGYTF
TRBV9	CASSLHGTGNNSPLHF
TRBV5-1	CASSLDSLNSPLHF
TRBV29-1	CSVGDTRNQPQHF
TRBV19	CASSPTSNTQYF
TRBV9	CASSAPGGDSGNTIYF
TRBV29-1	CSVETVNTGELFF
TRBV4-2	CASSQSSGISYNSPLHF
TRBV28	CASSFGGSYEQYF
TRBV5-4	CASSLDSSDTQYF
TRBV18	CASSPSTQNSNQPQHF